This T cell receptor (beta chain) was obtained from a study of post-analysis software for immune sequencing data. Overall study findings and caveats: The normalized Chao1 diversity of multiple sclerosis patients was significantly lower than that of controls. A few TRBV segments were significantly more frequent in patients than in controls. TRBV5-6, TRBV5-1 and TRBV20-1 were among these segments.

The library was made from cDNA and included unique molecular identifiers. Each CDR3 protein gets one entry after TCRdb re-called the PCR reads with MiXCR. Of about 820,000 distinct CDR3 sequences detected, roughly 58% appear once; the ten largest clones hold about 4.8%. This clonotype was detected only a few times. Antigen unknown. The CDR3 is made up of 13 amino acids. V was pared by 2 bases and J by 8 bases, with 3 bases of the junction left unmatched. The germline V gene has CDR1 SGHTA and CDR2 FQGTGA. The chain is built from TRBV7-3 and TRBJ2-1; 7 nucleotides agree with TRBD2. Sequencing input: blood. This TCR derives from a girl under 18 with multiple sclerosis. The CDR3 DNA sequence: TGTGCCAGCAGCTTAGGACTAGTGGATGAGCAGTTCTTC. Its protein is CASSLGLVDEQFF.